This T cell receptor beta chain was recorded in a study of blood T cell repertoires in COVID-19. Study background: Samples came from the United States, Italy and Spain, spanning acute and convalescent COVID-19. Sources were T cells, B-cell-depleted T cells, or PBMCs; the material itself was cDNA or gDNA.

As handled by the study authors: Nucleated cell counts were estimated from reference gene primer amplification. This table comes from immunoSEQ multiplex PCR, and its TCRdb copy is limited to in-frame clones, with some not included. V, J and clone size were drawn from that table, and D and trimming were deduced from the DNA. The sample has roughly 60,000 clones; 80% to 95% are singletons. With V trimmed by 5 bases and J by 1 base, 2 bases remained unmatched. CDR1 is MDHEN and CDR2 is SYDVKM in the germline V gene. This CDR3 region has 15 residues. Remarks on this clone: Additional DNA sequences in this sample encode the identical CDR3.

Sequenced sample: peripheral blood. The receptor was isolated from a woman aged 80 or over with active COVID-19. The chain combines TRBV28 with TRBJ2-1; 10 bases are shared with TRBD1. The DNA for the CDR3 is TGTGCCAGCAGTCGGGGACAGGGGTCCTACAATGAGCAGTTCTTC. It yields the protein CASSRGQGSYNEQFF.